This T cell receptor (beta chain) was recorded in a study of T-cell memory formation after mild COVID-19 (dated by TCRdb to about 2021). Concerning the study at large: TCR sequence clusters from the two donors were found to be largely donor specific. In a couple of donors, T-cell clones that expanded and contracted after mild COVID-19 were followed by sequencing TCRalpha and TCRbeta repertoires longitudinally. Two young, previously healthy adult volunteers made up the cohort, one male and one female.

CDR1 and CDR2, looked up from the germline V gene, are SGHRS and YFSETQ. Spanning cysteine to phenylalanine, the CDR3 consists of 16 amino acids. Only the CDR3 DNA stays, 48 bases, in frame from base 1. V loses 0 bases, J loses 1 base, and the germline ends lie 12 bases apart. Sequencing was performed on an Illumina NovaSeq 6000. TCRalpha and TCRbeta cDNA libraries were constructed by 5'RACE with constant-segment primers, with sample barcodes and unique molecular identifiers being introduced. Trizol reagent was used to extract RNA from every sample. Libraries were amplified in two PCR steps, with a second sample barcode and Illumina TruSeq adapters added in the second step. Sequencing of libraries was performed on an Illumina NovaSeq with 2 x 150 bp paired-end reads. Turning to the authors' computational methods: With migec v1.2.7, reads were demultiplexed and then collapsed into UMI-guided consensus sequences. Using mixcr v2.1.11, UMI consensuses were aligned to TRA and TRB V and J templates and then assembled into clonotypes. A clonotype was counted as expanded or contracted only if both edgeR and NoisET called the change significant, with noise models trained on biological replicates. For edgeR calls, the cutoffs were a false discovery rate-adjusted p below 0.01 and a log2 fold-change threshold of 1. As an exploratory analysis of dynamics, PCA with hierarchical clustering was applied to max-normalized trajectories of the 1000 most abundant clonotypes. The CD4 or CD8 phenotype of responding clones was assigned using the separately sequenced CD4+ and CD8+ repertoires. TCRdb redid the processing of the public reads, applying fastp at Q25 and MiXCR, and retained in-frame beta chains. Rows with a matching CDR3 protein are joined into one entry that keeps the most common DNA and genes. Here the V and J calls rest on TCRdb's processing, not on the authors' analysis. The sample data list 450,000 to 700,000 distinct CDR3 sequences, and roughly 18% of these were observed just once. 12% of the sample lies in the top ten.

This clonotype showed up many times. Its specific antigen is unknown. The record has no base qualities; no much larger clone is one base away. Results the study describes overall, beyond this receptor: SARS-CoV-2 specificity of the second-wave clones peaking on day 37 was not confirmed. Clones contracting from day 15 to 85 had balanced CD4/CD8 phenotypes, while a second wave expanding from day 15 to 37 was biased towards CD4+. Contracting CD4+ clones were located mainly in the CM and EM memory subsets, whereas CD8+ clones were found to be enriched in EMRA. Some responding clones were found in pre-infection memory, which suggests that pre-existing cross-reactive memory T cells took part in the SARS-CoV-2 response. Only a couple of mild cases were covered in the study, and larger cohorts including severe cases with pre-infection samples were considered necessary.

Ficoll-Paque density gradient centrifugation was the method used to isolate PBMCs. The sequenced material came from PBMCs or a T cell subset sorted from them (not recorded which). The rearrangement joined TRBV5-1 to TRBJ2-3; the D gene assignment is ambiguous. The TCR sequence derives from an adult woman who had mild COVID-19 (a few samples of this study predate the infection). The sample titles of this study are shuffled in the database, so cell type and time point are left out; the donor was told from shared clones. The nucleotides read TGCGCCAGCAGCTTGGATTCGGAGTTCCGCACAGATACGCAGTATTTT. This encodes CASSLDSEFRTDTQYF.